The 17 T cell receptor beta chains below were found in one sample sequenced in a study of somatic mutations in cytotoxic T cells in rheumatoid arthritis. Produced via immunoSEQ multiplex PCR; TCRdb's table is partial and in-frame only. The data show about 4,200 clones, around 70% seen once. Sequenced input: CD8+ T cells sorted from blood. The source of these receptors is an adult with rheumatoid arthritis.

The gene calls are TRBV30 and TRBJ2-7; D may be TRBD1 or TRBD2 (6 bases each). The CDR3 consists of 13 residues. Germline CDR1 GTSNPN, CDR2 SVGIG (reference sequence). V lost 4 bases to trimming and J lost 5 bases, with 15 bases between them. CDR3 DNA sequence: TGTGCCTGGATCGGGGGCCGGGGGCACGAGCAGTACTTC. Its protein product is CAWIGGRGHEQYF.

This sequence joins TRBV9 and TRBJ1-2; D gene ambiguous. Germline CDR1 is SGDLS and CDR2 is YYNGEE. The CDR3 has 14 residues. The V gene lost 4 bases and the J gene lost 1 base, with 11 bases spanning the gap. The CDR3, as DNA: TGTGCCAGCAGCCCCGATGGGGATAACTATGGCTACACCTTC. It encodes CASSPDGDNYGYTF.

This chain uses TRBV4-1 with TRBJ2-2; TRBD2 agrees at 12 bases. CDR1 and CDR2 from the germline V gene are MGHRA and YSYEKL. V lost 2 bases, J lost 4 bases, and 11 bases stayed unmatched. CDR3 size: 19 residues. CDR3 sequence reads: CASSQKRLAGALGTGELFF. The CDR3 nucleotides read TGCGCCAGCAGCCAAAAGAGACTAGCGGGGGCGCTGGGCACCGGGGAGCTGTTTTTT.

This clone has just a few counts. The chain is built from TRBV5-6 and TRBJ1-2; possible D gene TRBD1, 5 bases. The ends were cut back, 4 bases at V and 2 bases at J, with 9 bases in the middle. This CDR3 comprises 13 residues. Per germline, CDR1 SGHDT and CDR2 YYEEEE. In nucleotides, the CDR3 is TGTGCCAGCAGCCTGGGGACGAACTATGGCTACACCTTC. Translation gives CASSLGTNYGYTF. The whole variable domain, filled in from reference TRBV5-6 and TRBJ1-2, reads DAGVTQSPTHLIKTRGQQVTLRCSPKSGHDTVSWYQQALGQGPQFIFQYYEEEERQRGNFPDRFSGHQFPNYSSELNVNALLLGDSALYLCASSLGTNYGYTFGSGTRLTVV.

With respect to this clone: No DNA is shown, since the ends of the CDR3 on it are uncertain; the CDR3 is the one TCRdb lists. The V and J genes are TRBV6-5 and TRBJ2-7; no DNA check was done on the table's D call, TRBD2. The germline CDR1 and CDR2 sequences are MNHEY and SVGAGI. The CDR3 sequence runs 15 residues, both termini included. The CDR3 protein is CASSSSTSGGNEQYF.

This clone is labeled medium-sized. The chain has TRBV6-4 and TRBJ1-6, with D possibly being TRBD1 (6 bases). The germline V gene encodes CDR1 MRHNA and CDR2 SNTAGT. The CDR3 has 14 amino acids. The V gene lost 6 bases and the J gene lost 5 bases, with 11 bases spanning the gap. The CDR3: CASSRGPDNSPLHF. The CDR3 bases are TGTGCCAGCAGCAGGGGTCCTGATAATTCACCCCTCCACTTT.

This chain connects TRBV7-9 to TRBJ1-2; D is unresolved. Germline-derived CDR1 and CDR2 are SEHNR and FQNEAQ (reference sequence). CDR3 length equals 15 residues. The V gene lost 5 bases and the J gene lost 2 bases, with 15 bases spanning the gap. Here the CDR3 reads CASSPYRVENYGYTF. CDR3 in DNA: TGTGCCAGCAGCCCTTATCGGGTTGAGAACTATGGCTACACCTTC.

The chain employs TRBV7-9 and TRBJ2-5, with a weak D call TRBD1 (6 bases). This CDR3 spans 16 amino acids. Germline values: CDR1 SEHNR, CDR2 FQNEAQ (reference sequence). Trimming pared 5 bases from V and 5 bases from J, leaving 21 bases between. The DNA of the CDR3 is TGTGCCAGCAGCCCAAGCAAGGGGGTGTTAACGGAGACCCAGTACTTC. Amino acid sequence: CASSPSKGVLTETQYF.

The chain links TRBV19 to TRBJ1-1; maybe TRBD1 (6 bases). CDR1 is LNHDA, CDR2 SQIVND, per germline (reference sequence). This CDR3 spans 15 amino acids. Trimming took 0 bases from V and 5 from J, leaving 13 bases between them. This CDR3 is CASSIDYRATTEAFF. The CDR3 nucleotides are TGTGCCAGTAGTATAGACTACAGGGCCACGACTGAAGCTTTCTTT.

This clone was counted a few times. The V gene is TRBV25-1, the J gene TRBJ1-1; D ambiguous. V was clipped by 6 bases and J by 1 base, with 6 bases between them. The germline CDR1 and CDR2 sequences are MGHDK and SYGVNS. This CDR3 spans 12 amino acids. This CDR3 is CASSEGNTEAFF. DNA for the CDR3: TGTGCCAGCAGCGAAGGGAACACTGAAGCTTTCTTT.

This clone was recorded only once. V gene TRBV10-3 combines with J gene TRBJ2-3; D is ambiguous. The germline V and J ends were trimmed by 10 bases and 5 bases, with 7 bases remaining between them. The germline gives CDR1 ENHRY, CDR2 SYGVKD. CDR3 length: 10 amino acids. CDR3 in amino acids: CASGVDTQYF. The CDR3 DNA is TGTGCCAGTGGGGTAGATACGCAGTATTTT.

The gene calls are TRBV6-5 and TRBJ2-7; unclear D gene. The CDR3 runs 13 residues. V lost 7 bases and J 0 bases, leaving 10 bases between the germline ends. The germline V gene has CDR1 MNHEY and CDR2 SVGAGI. The CDR3 DNA reads as TGTGCCAGCAAGACATACCGCTCCTACGAGCAGTACTTC. Encoded protein: CASKTYRSYEQYF.

This chain connects TRBV6-1 to TRBJ2-5; 12 bases are a match to TRBD2. The trim removed 6 bases at V and 5 bases at J, leaving 7 bases unmatched. This CDR3 has 15 residues. Germline V gene sequence: CDR1 MNHNS, CDR2 SASEGT. The CDR3 nucleotides read TGTGCCAGCAGGACTAGCGGGGGCTGGGAGGAGACCCAGTACTTC. As protein: CASRTSGGWEETQYF.

The rearrangement uses TRBV6-5 and TRBJ1-1; D is unresolved. The CDR3 is 11 residues long. The germline V gene has CDR1 MNHEY and CDR2 SVGAGI. V was trimmed by 6 bases and J by 6 bases, leaving 8 bases between them. DNA for the CDR3: TGTGCCAGCAGCCACGGGCCTGAAGCTTTCTTT. Protein: CASSHGPEAFF.

The chain carries TRBV4-1 and TRBJ2-1; D remains ambiguous. CDR3 length: 13 residues. Germline loops: CDR1 MGHRA, CDR2 YSYEKL. V dropped 4 bases and J dropped 5 bases, with 9 bases sitting between them. CDR3 sequence (DNA): TGCGCCAGCAGCCTAGTTAAGAACAATGAGCAGTTCTTC. It is translated as CASSLVKNNEQFF.

This clone has a handful of counts. The chain combines TRBV7-8 with TRBJ2-7, with TRBD2 matching 7 bases. The germline V gene has CDR1 SGHVS and CDR2 FQNEAQ. The CDR3 loop spans 12 amino acids. Trimming cost V 1 base and J 6 bases; bases outside gene matches: 0. The CDR3 nucleotides read TGTGCCAGCAGCTTAGGGGGGGGCGAGCAGTACTTC. This codes for CASSLGGGEQYF. Full variable domain (rest looked up from reference TRBV7-8 and TRBJ2-7): GAGVSQSPRYKVAKRGQDVALRCDPISGHVSLFWYQQALGQGPEFLTYFQNEAQLDKSGLPSDRFFAERPEGSVSTLKIQRTQQEDSAVYLCASSLGGGEQYFGPGTRLTVT.

This chain links TRBV9 with TRBJ2-1, with 14 bases lining up with TRBD2. The germline V gene has CDR1 SGDLS and CDR2 YYNGEE. CDR3 length: 18 amino acids. V lost 4 bases, J lost 1 base, and 7 bases stayed unmatched. The CDR3 here is CASSHGLAGGQSYNEQFF. In DNA, the CDR3 is TGTGCCAGCAGCCACGGACTAGCGGGGGGACAATCCTACAATGAGCAGTTCTTC.